This TCR beta chain was captured by sequencing in a study of cytomegalovirus exposure and HLA in healthy donors. Across the whole study: Genotyping showed around 80% of fewer than 500 donors falling in the Caucasian-associated ancestry cluster.

This CDR3 region has 13 residues. The ends were cut back, 1 base at V and 4 bases at J, with 8 bases in the middle. Germline CDR1 and CDR2: SGHVS and FNYEAQ. The PCR contained 60 Vbeta and 13 Jbeta primers. The table came from immunoSEQ multiplex PCR; TCRdb's copy has only in-frame clones and leaves some out. The table has around 170,000 clones, 75% to 90% seen once. This chain uses TRBV7-6 with TRBJ2-7, with a tentative D call TRBD1 (5 bases). This receptor was identified in a woman under 30 in good health and CMV-seronegative. The specimen sequenced was PBMCs. The CDR3 sequence: CASSLETAYEQYF. The CDR3 DNA reads as TGTGCCAGCAGCTTAGAGACAGCATACGAGCAGTACTTC. Together with reference TRBV7-6 and TRBJ2-7, the CDR3 gives the full variable domain: GAGVSQSPRYKVTKRGQDVALRCDPISGHVSLYWYRQALGQGPEFLTYFNYEAQQDKSGLPNDRFSAERPEGSISTLTIQRTEQRDSAMYRCASSLETAYEQYFGPGTRLTVT.